What follows describes a single T cell receptor (beta chain). The data stem from a study of blood T cell repertoires in COVID-19. Study details: COVID-19 samples collected from the United States, Italy and Spain covered acute and convalescent phases. PBMCs, B-cell-depleted T cells, or T cells provided the cDNA or gDNA that made up the material.

This CDR3 has 14 residues. Trimming pared 5 bases from V and 5 bases from J, leaving 14 bases between. Germline V gene lookup returns CDR1 SGHTA and CDR2 FQGNSA. In the source study's methods: Quantification of nucleated cells was approximated via reference gene primer amplification. The data were produced by immunoSEQ multiplex PCR, yet TCRdb's version contains in-frame clones alone and is incomplete. V, J and clone size were drawn from that table, and D and trimming were deduced from the DNA. The repertoire consists of fewer than 75,000 clones, with roughly nine tenths occurring once and the leading ten covering about 4.3%.

Sequencing used peripheral blood. The origin of this receptor is a man aged 50-60 years with active COVID-19. The chain has TRBV7-2 and TRBJ2-3, with D possibly TRBD1 on 6 matching bases. CDR3 sequence: CASSLGTIQDTQYF. The CDR3 DNA sequence: TGTGCCAGCAGCCTTGGGACAATCCAAGATACGCAGTATTTT.